Presented here are 11 T cell receptor beta chains from one specimen sequenced in a study of T-cell reconstitution after alpha-beta-depleted transplantation in children. Unique molecular identifiers were incorporated when the TCRbeta library was constructed. Via MiXCR, TCRdb re-called the PCR reads, giving one row per CDR3 protein. The repertoire holds under 85,000 distinct CDR3 sequences, with 15% to 20% as singletons. Sequences were derived from PBMCs, mostly from graft donor cells, sampled 360 days after TCRalphabeta/CD19-depleted stem cell transplant. The receptor set was obtained from a male patient under 10 years old who had a stem cell transplant for acute lymphoblastic leukemia, so the T cells may come from the graft donor.

J is TRBJ2-3 and V is TRBV4-1; 7 bases align to TRBD2. V shed 0 bases and J 1 base; nucleotides not matched to a gene: 7. Germline assignment: CDR1 MGHRA and CDR2 YSYEKL. CDR3 size: 17 residues. The CDR3 loop reads CASSQDPASGRTDTQYF. The CDR3 DNA is TGCGCCAGCAGCCAAGATCCGGCTAGCGGACGCACAGATACGCAGTATTTT.

This rearrangement joins TRBV5-6 to TRBJ2-7; D is ambiguous. CDR1 is SGHDT and CDR2 is YYEEEE in the germline V gene. V was cut by 3 bases and J by 7 bases, with 8 bases left in between. This CDR3 has 11 amino acids. CDR3 protein: CASSWDKEQYF. In DNA form, the CDR3 reads TGTGCCAGCAGCTGGGATAAGGAGCAGTACTTC.

This clonotype has just a few counts. The rearrangement links TRBV20-1 to TRBJ2-1, with TRBD2 matching 10 bases. CDR1 is DFQATT and CDR2 is SNEGSKA in the germline V gene (reference sequence). V lost 6 bases and J lost 7; bases outside the gene matches: 6. The CDR3 length is 13 residues. The CDR3 bases are TGCAGTGCCAGGACTAGCGGACTTAATGAGCAGTTCTTC. Amino acid sequence: CSARTSGLNEQFF.

This chain joins TRBV5-5 and TRBJ2-2; weak D call: TRBD1 (5 bases). V lost 4 bases to trimming and J lost 1 base, with 8 bases between them. This CDR3 has 14 amino acids. In germline, CDR1 is SGHKS, CDR2 YYEKEE (reference sequence). CDR3 amino acids: CASSQTENTGELFF. The CDR3 DNA reads TGTGCCAGCAGCCAGACAGAGAACACCGGGGAGCTGTTTTTT.

This clonotype was observed a single time. This chain uses TRBV5-1 with TRBJ2-7, with 10 bases identical to TRBD2. V lost 4 bases and J lost 0; bases outside the gene matches: 4. In germline, CDR1 is SGHRS, CDR2 YFSETQ. The CDR3 contains 15 residues. For the CDR3, the DNA is TGCGCCAGCAGCAACAAGCGGGAGGGCTCCTACGAGCAGTACTTC. Translating it yields CASSNKREGSYEQYF. The whole variable domain, remainder taken from reference TRBV5-1 and TRBJ2-7, is KAGVTQTPRYLIKTRGQQVTLSCSPISGHRSVSWYQQTPGQGLQFLFEYFSETQRNKGNFPGRFSGRQFSNSRSEMNVSTLELGDSALYLCASSNKREGSYEQYFGPGTRLTVT.

The V call is TRBV5-6, the J call TRBJ2-7; 7 nucleotides align to TRBD2. CDR3 length: 17 residues. Trimming took 0 bases from V and 0 from J; bases not matched to a gene: 9. Germline lookup yields CDR1 SGHDT and CDR2 YYEEEE. Written as DNA, the CDR3 is TGTGCCAGCAGCTTGGGAATGTATGGGACTACCTCCTACGAGCAGTACTTC. It specifies CASSLGMYGTTSYEQYF.

V and J are TRBV6-1 and TRBJ2-3; 9 nucleotides agree with TRBD2. Trimming cost V 7 bases and J 2 bases; bases outside gene matches: 16. This CDR3 is 18 amino acids long. Germline V CDR1 and CDR2: MNHNS, SASEGT. CDR3 DNA: TGTGCCAGCACTCCTGGTTTAGCGGGAGACCCTCACACAGATACGCAGTATTTT. Its translation is CASTPGLAGDPHTDTQYF.

This sequence joins TRBV27 and TRBJ2-3; 9 bases are shared with TRBD2. CDR1 and CDR2 (germline): MNHEY, SMNVEV (reference sequence). The V gene end was trimmed by 5 bases and the J gene end by 0 bases; junction bases not matched to a gene: 6. The length of the CDR3 is 16 residues. The CDR3 sequence is CASSPPGTSSTDTQYF. In DNA, the CDR3 is TGTGCCAGCAGTCCCCCCGGGACTAGCAGCACAGATACGCAGTATTTT.

This clonotype was counted ten times or more. The chain has TRBV7-6 and TRBJ1-1; D call uncertain. V gave up 3 bases and J gave up 1 base, with 9 bases separating them. The CDR3 runs 14 residues. CDR1 and CDR2 (germline): SGHVS, FNYEAQ. The CDR3 coding sequence is TGTGCCAGCAGCTTGCAGGCAGCGAACACTGAAGCTTTCTTT. Its translation: CASSLQAANTEAFF.

The chain recombines TRBV6-5 with TRBJ1-5; D call uncertain. CDR3 length: 16 amino acids. Trimming took off 1 base at V and 0 bases at J, with 10 bases between the two ends. Germline V gene data show CDR1 as MNHEY and CDR2 as SVGAGI. The CDR3 sequence: CASSYYPESSNQPQHF. CDR3 coding DNA: TGTGCCAGCAGTTACTACCCCGAGTCTAGCAATCAGCCCCAGCATTTT.

The rearrangement links TRBV27 to TRBJ2-7; no definite D call. V was clipped by 2 bases and J by 4 bases, with 15 bases between them. CDR3 length: 15 residues. Germline lookup yields CDR1 MNHEY and CDR2 SMNVEV (reference sequence). CDR3 DNA: TGTGCCAGCAGTTTAGAGGCAGGCCCATCTTACGAGCAGTACTTC. It translates to CASSLEAGPSYEQYF.